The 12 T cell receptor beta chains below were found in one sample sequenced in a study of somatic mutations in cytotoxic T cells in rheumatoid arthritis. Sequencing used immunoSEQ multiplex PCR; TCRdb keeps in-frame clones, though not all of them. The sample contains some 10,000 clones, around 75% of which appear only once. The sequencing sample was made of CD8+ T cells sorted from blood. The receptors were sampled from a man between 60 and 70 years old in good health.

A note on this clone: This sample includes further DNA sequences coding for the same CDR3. The CDR3 region has the DNA TGTGCCAGCGGAGGATACGAGCAGTACTTC. Translation: CASGGYEQYF. The V and J genes are TRBV2 and TRBJ2-7; the D gene is possibly TRBD2 (5 bases). V was pared by 8 bases and J by 4 bases, with 6 bases between. Germline V gene lookup returns CDR1 SNHLY and CDR2 FYNNEI. This CDR3 has 10 residues.

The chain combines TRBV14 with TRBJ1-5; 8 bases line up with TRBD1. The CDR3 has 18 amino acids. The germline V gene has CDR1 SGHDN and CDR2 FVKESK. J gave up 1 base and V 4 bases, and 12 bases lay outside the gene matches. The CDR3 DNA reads TGTGCCAGCAGCCTCGGGATGGGCAGGGGGCCAAGCAATCAGCCCCAGCATTTT. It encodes CASSLGMGRGPSNQPQHF.

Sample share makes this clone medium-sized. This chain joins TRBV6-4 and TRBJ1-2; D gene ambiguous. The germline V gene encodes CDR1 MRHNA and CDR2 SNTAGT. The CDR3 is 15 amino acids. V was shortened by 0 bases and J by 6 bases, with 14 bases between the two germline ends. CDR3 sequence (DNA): TGTGCCAGCAGTGACTCCGGGGAGGTAGTCCATGGCTACACCTTC. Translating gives CASSDSGEVVHGYTF.

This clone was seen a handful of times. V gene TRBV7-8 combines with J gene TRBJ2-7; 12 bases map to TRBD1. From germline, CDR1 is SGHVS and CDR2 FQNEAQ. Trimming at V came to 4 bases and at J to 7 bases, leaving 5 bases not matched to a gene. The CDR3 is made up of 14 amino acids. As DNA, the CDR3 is TGTGCCAGCAGCTCGGGACAGGGGGCGGTGGAGCAGTACTTC. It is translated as CASSSGQGAVEQYF.

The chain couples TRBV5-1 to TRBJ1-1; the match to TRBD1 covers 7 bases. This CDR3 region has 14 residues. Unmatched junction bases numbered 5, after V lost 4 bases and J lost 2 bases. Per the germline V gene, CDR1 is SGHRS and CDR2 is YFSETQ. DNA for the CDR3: TGCGCCAGCAGCCCCTGGGACAGTAACACTGAAGCTTTCTTT. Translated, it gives CASSPWDSNTEAFF.

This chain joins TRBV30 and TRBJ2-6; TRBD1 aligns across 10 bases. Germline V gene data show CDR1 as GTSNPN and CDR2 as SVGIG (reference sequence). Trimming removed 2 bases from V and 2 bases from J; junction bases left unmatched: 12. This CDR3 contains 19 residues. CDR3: CAWSLQKTGGAPGANVLTF. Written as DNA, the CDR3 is TGTGCCTGGAGTCTACAAAAGACAGGGGGCGCACCTGGGGCCAACGTCCTGACTTTC. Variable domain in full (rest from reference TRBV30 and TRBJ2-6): SQTIHQWPATLVQPVGSPLSLECTVEGTSNPNLYWYRQAAGRGLQLLFYSVGIGQISSEVPQNLSASRPQDRQFILSSKKLLLSDSGFYLCAWSLQKTGGAPGANVLTFGAGSRLTVL.

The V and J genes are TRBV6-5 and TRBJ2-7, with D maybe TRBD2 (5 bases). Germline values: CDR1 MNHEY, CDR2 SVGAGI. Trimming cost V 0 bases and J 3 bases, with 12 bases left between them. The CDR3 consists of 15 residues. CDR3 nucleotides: TGTGCCAGCAGTTACTCGTCCTATGGGAGCTACGAGCAGTACTTC. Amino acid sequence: CASSYSSYGSYEQYF.

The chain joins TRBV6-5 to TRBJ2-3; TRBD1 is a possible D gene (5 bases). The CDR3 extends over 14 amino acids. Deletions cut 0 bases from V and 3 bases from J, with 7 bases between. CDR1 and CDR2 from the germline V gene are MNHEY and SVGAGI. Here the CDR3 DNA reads TGTGCCAGCAGTTACTCCCAGGGTACAGATACGCAGTATTTT. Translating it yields CASSYSQGTDTQYF.

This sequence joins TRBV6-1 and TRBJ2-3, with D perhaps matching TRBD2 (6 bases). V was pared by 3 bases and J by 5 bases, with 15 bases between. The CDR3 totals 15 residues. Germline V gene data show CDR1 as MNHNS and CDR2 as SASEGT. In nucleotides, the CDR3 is TGTGCCAGCAGTGATTGGAGGGGAGGTGGAGATACGCAGTATTTT. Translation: CASSDWRGGGDTQYF.

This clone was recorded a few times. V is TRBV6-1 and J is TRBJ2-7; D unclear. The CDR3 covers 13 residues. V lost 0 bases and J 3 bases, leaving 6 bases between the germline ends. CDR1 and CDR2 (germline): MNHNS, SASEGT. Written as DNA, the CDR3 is TGTGCCAGCAGTGAAGCGTACGGCTACGAGCAGTACTTC. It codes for CASSEAYGYEQYF.

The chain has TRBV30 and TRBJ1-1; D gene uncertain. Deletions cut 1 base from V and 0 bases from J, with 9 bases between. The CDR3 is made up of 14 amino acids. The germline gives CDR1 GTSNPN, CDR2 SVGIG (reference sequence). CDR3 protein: CAWSEQPMNTEAFF. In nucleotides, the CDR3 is TGTGCCTGGAGTGAACAGCCGATGAACACTGAAGCTTTCTTT.

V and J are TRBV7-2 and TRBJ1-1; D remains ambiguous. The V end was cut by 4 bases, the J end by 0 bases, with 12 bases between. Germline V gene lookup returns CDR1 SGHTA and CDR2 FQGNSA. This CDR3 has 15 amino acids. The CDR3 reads CASSSETKLNTEAFF. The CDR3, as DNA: TGTGCCAGCAGCTCGGAGACAAAGTTGAACACTGAAGCTTTCTTT.